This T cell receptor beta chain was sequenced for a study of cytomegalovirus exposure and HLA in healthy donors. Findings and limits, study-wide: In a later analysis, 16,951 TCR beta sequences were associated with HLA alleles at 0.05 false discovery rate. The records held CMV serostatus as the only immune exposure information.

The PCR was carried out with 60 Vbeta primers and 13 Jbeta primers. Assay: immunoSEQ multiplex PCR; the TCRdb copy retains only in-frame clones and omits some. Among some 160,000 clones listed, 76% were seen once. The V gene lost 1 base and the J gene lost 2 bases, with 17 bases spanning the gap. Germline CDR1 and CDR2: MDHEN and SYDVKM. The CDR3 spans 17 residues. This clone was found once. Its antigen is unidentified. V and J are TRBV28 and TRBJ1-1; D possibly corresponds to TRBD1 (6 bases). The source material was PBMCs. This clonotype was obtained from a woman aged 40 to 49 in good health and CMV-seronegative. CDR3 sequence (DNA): TGTGCCAGCAGTTTATCCACCCTCACAGGGCTTAACACTGAAGCTTTCTTT. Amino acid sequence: CASSLSTLTGLNTEAFF.